This entry lists 8 T cell receptor beta chains sequenced from one sample in a study of shared clonotypes between healthy human individuals. TCRdb's table, derived via immunoSEQ multiplex PCR, lists solely in-frame clones and lacks some. The sample lists approximately 2.3 million clones; about 92% were seen once. The sequencing sample was made of naive CD4+ T cells from PBMCs. Stated subset: CD45RA+ positively selected. Receptors originate from a man younger than 35 in good health. Some clones in this sample may be carry-over from other donors' samples.

This chain uses TRBV9 with TRBJ2-3, with 9 nucleotides matching TRBD2. V was clipped by 4 bases and J by 6 bases; unmatched bases: 12. This CDR3 is 16 amino acids long. Germline V gene data show CDR1 as SGDLS and CDR2 as YYNGEE. CDR3 in DNA: TGTGCCAGCAGCCCTCCACCGGGACTAGCTAGGGATACGCAGTATTTT. Translating gives CASSPPPGLARDTQYF.

This chain uses TRBV18 with TRBJ1-5, with a weak D call TRBD1 (6 bases). Per germline, CDR1 KGHSH and CDR2 LQKENI. This CDR3 contains 13 residues. Trimming pared 5 bases from V and 6 bases from J, leaving 11 bases between. CDR3 nucleotides: TGTGCCAGCTCATCCCAGGGGTTTCAGCCCCAGCATTTT. Residues: CASSSQGFQPQHF.

V usage is TRBV11-2 and J usage is TRBJ1-2; D perhaps matches TRBD1 (6 bases). V lost 1 base and J lost 2, with 17 bases in between. The CDR3 consists of 17 residues. From germline, CDR1 is SGHAT and CDR2 FQNNGV. The CDR3 is CASSLGGAEGLNYGYTF. The DNA for the CDR3 is TGTGCCAGCAGCTTAGGGGGGGCGGAGGGCCTAAACTATGGCTACACCTTC.

The chain recombines TRBV28 with TRBJ2-7; TRBD1 is a possible D gene (8 bases). From germline, CDR1 is MDHEN and CDR2 SYDVKM. The CDR3 is made up of 16 amino acids. The V end lost 5 bases, the J end lost 5 bases, and 22 bases lay between the germline ends. The CDR3 DNA reads as TGTGCCAGCAGTAACTTCGTCCGGACAGGGAGGGACGAGCAGTACTTC. Its protein product is CASSNFVRTGRDEQYF.

The chain joins TRBV9 to TRBJ1-2; 11 nucleotides line up with TRBD1. The germline V gene encodes CDR1 SGDLS and CDR2 YYNGEE. The CDR3 runs 18 residues. The V segment lost 3 bases and the J segment 3 bases; nucleotides outside the gene matches: 13. The CDR3 protein is CASSAGQGARTWDYGYTF. CDR3 nucleotide sequence: TGTGCCAGCAGCGCCGGACAGGGGGCGAGGACATGGGACTATGGCTACACCTTC.

The chain recombines TRBV18 with TRBJ2-1; 9 nucleotides line up with TRBD2. Looked up from germline, CDR1 is KGHSH and CDR2 is LQKENI. V was pared by 1 base and J by 9 bases, with 10 bases of the junction left unmatched. CDR3 size: 16 residues. In nucleotides, the CDR3 is TGTGCCAGCTCACCACGGTCTAGCGGGATTTCTGGTGAGCAGTTCTTC. Its protein is CASSPRSSGISGEQFF. The full variable domain, completed using reference TRBV18 and TRBJ2-1, is NAGVMQNPRHLVRRRGQEARLRCSPMKGHSHVYWYRQLPEEGLKFMVYLQKENIIDESGMPKERFSAEFPKEGPSILRIQQVVRGDSAAYFCASSPRSSGISGEQFFGPGTRLTVL.

The chain combines TRBV9 with TRBJ2-3; 8 bases align to TRBD1. Germline CDR1 SGDLS, CDR2 YYNGEE. The CDR3 has 15 amino acids. After removal of 0 bases from V and 8 bases from J, the junction contained 8 bases not matched to a gene. The CDR3 region is CASSVDDRDRFTQYF. CDR3 coding DNA: TGTGCCAGCAGCGTAGACGACCGGGACAGGTTTACGCAGTATTTT. The full variable domain, in which reference TRBV9 and TRBJ2-3 provide the parts outside the CDR3, is DSGVTQTPKHLITATGQRVTLRCSPRSGDLSVYWYQQSLDQGLQFLIQYYNGEERAKGNILERFSAQQFPDLHSELNLSSLELGDSALYFCASSVDDRDRFTQYFGPGTRLTVL.

For this clone: Other nucleotide sequences in the sample specify the same CDR3. The chain uses TRBV6-5 and TRBJ1-5; a weak D match, TRBD1 (5 bases). Germline CDR1 is MNHEY and CDR2 is SVGAGI. The V gene lost 7 bases and the J gene lost 7 bases, with 14 bases spanning the gap. The CDR3 length is 13 residues. The CDR3 bases are TGTGCCAGCACCCCCCCGGGGGGGCAGCCCCAGCATTTT. Amino acid sequence: CASTPPGGQPQHF.